This T cell receptor (beta chain) was identified during a study of vaccination effects on CD4 cells after COVID-19. Expansion with viral peptide pools was applied to antigen-specific CD4+ T cells by the ViraFEST assay prior to sequencing. It was after nine to ten days of culture that CD4+ T cells were isolated. The study found no prior SARS-CoV-2 infection in the vaccine recipients, who tested negative for nucleocapsid antibodies. Each culture well received roughly 1.8 million PBMC. These cells were then cultured in IMDM with about 9.1 IU/ml IL-2 and about 9.9 ug/ml peptides. As concerns this clone: Its antigen is unknown.

Study-wide points: Clones that were induced by infection or by vaccine showed marked contraction late after vaccination.

Trimming removed 0 bases from V and 2 bases from J, with 16 bases in between. Germline V gene sequence: CDR1 SGHRS, CDR2 YFSETQ. The CDR3 extends over 17 amino acids. TCRdb's table, derived via immunoSEQ multiplex PCR, lists solely in-frame clones and lacks some. The top ten hold roughly a tenth of the sample, which has under 80,000 clones, over 70% seen once. Sequenced material: CD4+ T cells from PBMCs cultured with SARS-CoV-2 spike peptides, taken before COVID-19 vaccination. This chain uses TRBV5-1 with TRBJ2-3; the D call may be TRBD1 or TRBD2 (5 bases each). The sequence was obtained from a human donor who received a COVID-19 vaccine. The CDR3 nucleotides are TGCGCCAGCAGCTTGGCACCGGGGCGCTCGGCCACAGATACGCAGTATTTT. Encoded protein: CASSLAPGRSATDTQYF.